This TCR beta chain was obtained from a study of long-term antiretroviral therapy in people with HIV. As concerns this clone: The antigen remains undetermined.

Every one of the donors gave at least one pre-ART PBMC sample and at least two post-ART PBMC samples. CDR3 length equals 15 residues. V lost 1 base and J 5 bases, leaving 12 bases between the germline ends. Germline V CDR1 and CDR2: MDHEN, SYDVKM. Study-wide points: Post-ART diversity increased but stayed below transplant donor controls. Older ART regimens may have been in use when blood was drawn between about 2004 and 2018.

An immunoSEQ assay, version v3.0, was performed at survey level. Generated by immunoSEQ multiplex PCR, the TCRdb table keeps only in-frame clones and is missing some. This table has approximately 23,000 clones, more than 75% appearing once. The sample here was unsorted PBMCs, taken around 6 years after starting antiretroviral therapy. This sequence joins TRBV28 and TRBJ1-5; D is uncertain. The TCR was taken from a man under 40 with HIV. This CDR3 is CASSLSGFGDQPQHF. CDR3 nucleotides: TGTGCCAGCAGTTTATCCGGGTTCGGCGATCAGCCCCAGCATTTT.